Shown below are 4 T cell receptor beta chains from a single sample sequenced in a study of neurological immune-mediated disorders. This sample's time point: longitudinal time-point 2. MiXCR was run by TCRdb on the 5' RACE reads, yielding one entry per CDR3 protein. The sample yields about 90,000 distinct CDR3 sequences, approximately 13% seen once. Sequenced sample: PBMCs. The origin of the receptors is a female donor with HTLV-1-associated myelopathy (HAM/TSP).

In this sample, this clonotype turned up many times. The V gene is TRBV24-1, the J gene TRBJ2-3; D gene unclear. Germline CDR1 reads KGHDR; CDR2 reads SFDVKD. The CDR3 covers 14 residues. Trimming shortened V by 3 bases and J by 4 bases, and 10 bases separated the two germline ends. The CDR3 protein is CATSDGSLADTQYF. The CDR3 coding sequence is TGTGCCACCAGTGATGGATCTCTTGCAGATACGCAGTATTTT.

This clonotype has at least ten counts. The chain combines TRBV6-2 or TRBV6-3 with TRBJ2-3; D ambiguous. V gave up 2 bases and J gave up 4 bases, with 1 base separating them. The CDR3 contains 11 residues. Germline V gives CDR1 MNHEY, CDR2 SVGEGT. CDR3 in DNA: TGTGCCAGCAGTTACCCAGATACGCAGTATTTT. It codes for CASSYPDTQYF.

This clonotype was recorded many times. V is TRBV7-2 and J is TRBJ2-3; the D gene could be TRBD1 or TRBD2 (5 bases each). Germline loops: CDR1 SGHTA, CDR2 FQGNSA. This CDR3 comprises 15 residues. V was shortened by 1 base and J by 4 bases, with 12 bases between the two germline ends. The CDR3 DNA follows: TGTGCCAGCAGCTTAGGGGACCCGACGGCAGATACGCAGTATTTT. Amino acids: CASSLGDPTADTQYF. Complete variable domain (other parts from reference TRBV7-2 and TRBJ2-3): GAGVSQSPSNKVTEKGKDVELRCDPISGHTALYWYRQSLGQGLEFLIYFQGNSAPDKSGLPSDRFSAERTGGSVSTLTIQRTQQEDSAVYLCASSLGDPTADTQYFGPGTRLTVL.

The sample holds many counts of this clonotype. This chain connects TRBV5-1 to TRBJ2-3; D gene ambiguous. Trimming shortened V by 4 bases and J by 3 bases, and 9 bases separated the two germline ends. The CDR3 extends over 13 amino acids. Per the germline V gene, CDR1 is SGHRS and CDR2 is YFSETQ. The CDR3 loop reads CASSRKATDTQYF. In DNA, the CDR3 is TGCGCCAGCAGCCGGAAGGCGACAGATACGCAGTATTTT.